One and the same sample provided the 7 T cell receptor beta chains below, sequenced in a study of T-cell reconstitution after alpha-beta-depleted transplantation in children. This sample's TCRbeta library carried unique molecular identifier barcodes. TCRdb analysed the PCR reads with MiXCR anew, one entry per CDR3 protein. The table lists around 300,000 distinct CDR3 sequences, around 10% of them singletons. The sequencing used PBMCs, collected before TCRalphabeta/CD19-depleted stem cell transplant. These receptors originate from a boy under three years old with acute myeloid leukemia, due to receive a stem cell transplant.

In its sample, this clonotype was seen many times. This chain joins TRBV11-1 and TRBJ2-6; 8 bases are shared with TRBD1. Trimming at V came to 4 bases and at J to 4 bases, leaving 12 bases not matched to a gene. The germline V gene encodes CDR1 SGHAT and CDR2 FQDESV (reference sequence). The CDR3 loop spans 18 amino acids. In DNA, the CDR3 is TGTGCCAGCAGCTCCACCAGGAACAGGGGGTGGGGGGCCAACGTCCTGACTTTC. Its protein product is CASSSTRNRGWGANVLTF.

The rearrangement uses TRBV2 and TRBJ2-5; 9 positions agree with TRBD2. The CDR3 is 13 residues long. Germline CDR1 and CDR2: SNHLY and FYNNEI. J gave up 2 bases and V 11 bases, and 6 bases lay outside the gene matches. The CDR3, as DNA: TGTGCCTCGGGGCGGGGGGGGCAAGAGACCCAGTACTTC. Protein: CASGRGGQETQYF. The variable domain in full, completed from reference TRBV2 and TRBJ2-5, reads EPEVTQTPSHQVTQMGQEVILRCVPISNHLYFYWYRQILGQKVEFLVSFYNNEISEKSEIFDDQFSVERPDGSNFTLKIRSTKLEDSAMYFCASGRGGQETQYFGPGTRLLVL.

This clonotype was recorded a few times. The gene calls are TRBV11-2 and TRBJ2-7; D is undetermined. Germline CDR1 SGHAT, CDR2 FQNNGV. Trimming removed 1 base at V and 6 bases at J, with 10 bases between. The CDR3 is made up of 13 amino acids. CDR3 DNA: TGTGCCAGCAGCTTAGGTCCCAATGTCGAGCAGTACTTC. Protein: CASSLGPNVEQYF.

The sample holds a few counts of this clonotype. The genes are TRBV9 and TRBJ2-2; 8 bases are a match to TRBD1. This CDR3 spans 12 amino acids. V was clipped by 0 bases and J by 15 bases; unmatched bases: 4. CDR1 and CDR2 (germline): SGDLS, YYNGEE. The CDR3 nucleotides read TGTGCCAGCAGCGTAGGACAGGGGCAGTTGTTTTTT. Amino acid sequence: CASSVGQGQLFF.

This clonotype was counted at least ten times. The chain recombines TRBV12-3 or TRBV12-4 with TRBJ2-7, with TRBD2 identical over 10 bases. The CDR3 covers 15 residues. V shed 4 bases, J shed 4 bases, and the junction held 7 bases outside the gene matches. The CDR3 protein is CASSSRAGGRYEQYF. CDR3 in DNA: TGTGCCAGCAGTTCCCGAGCGGGGGGGCGTTACGAGCAGTACTTC.

Comments on this clonotype: A much more abundant neighbour one base away suggests this may be a read error. This rearrangement joins TRBV18 to TRBJ2-7; TRBD1 agrees at 7 bases. The J segment lost 5 bases and the V segment lost 3 bases, leaving 7 bases of the junction unmatched. The CDR3 has 14 residues. Germline V lookup: CDR1 KGHSH, CDR2 LQKENI. The CDR3 nucleotides are TGTGCCAGCTCACCTGGGACAGTGATACACGAGCAGTACTTC. Protein sequence: CASSPGTVIHEQYF. Based on the CDR3 plus reference TRBV18 and TRBJ2-7, the full variable domain is NAGVMQNPRHLVRRRGQEARLRCSPMKGHSHVYWYRQLPEEGLKFMVYLQKENIIDESGMPKERFSAEFPKEGPSILRIQQVVRGDSAAYFCASSPGTVIHEQYFGPGTRLTVT.

This chain joins TRBV7-9 and TRBJ2-7, with TRBD1 identical over 10 bases. Germline trimming cut 4 bases from V and 4 bases from J; bases unmatched to any gene: 4. Germline V gene data show CDR1 as SEHNR and CDR2 as FQNEAQ (reference sequence). This CDR3 is 14 amino acids long. The CDR3 bases are TGTGCCAGCAGCTACCCGGGACAGGGGTACGAGCAGTACTTC. Translating it yields CASSYPGQGYEQYF.